The clone carrying this T cell receptor beta chain was observed many times. Its target is unknown. The data belong to a study of metastatic and nonmetastatic thyroid tumors. Study overall: The study looked at repertoires side by side in blood and in tumor or nodule tissue from malignant and benign thyroid patients.

Points from the study as a whole: In blood and tumor, TCR beta diversity was reportedly significantly higher in malignant thyroid tumors than in benign nodules.

The authors' processing: Clinicopathological groups of papillary thyroid cancer showed CDR3 differences that were used to build a distant-metastasis classifier. Using MiXCR, TCRdb re-called clones from the PCR reads. In this record, the V and J calls reflect TCRdb's handling and not the investigators' own analysis. The sample lists 25,000 or so clones, around 15% occurring once. Thyroid surgery had not been preceded by any treatment in any patient. V lost 0 bases and J 3 bases, leaving 12 bases between the germline ends. Per the germline V gene, CDR1 is LGHNA and CDR2 is YNFKEQ. This CDR3 contains 16 residues.

Material: blood. This clonotype was sampled from a male donor with papillary thyroid cancer or a benign thyroid nodule (not recorded which). Some clones in this sample may be carry-over from other donors' samples. V gene TRBV4-2 combines with J gene TRBJ1-3, with TRBD1 as a possible D gene (6 bases). The CDR3 bases are TGTGCCAGCAGCCAAGAGGGCAGGGGAGTTGGAAACACCATATATTTT. This sequence encodes CASSQEGRGVGNTIYF.